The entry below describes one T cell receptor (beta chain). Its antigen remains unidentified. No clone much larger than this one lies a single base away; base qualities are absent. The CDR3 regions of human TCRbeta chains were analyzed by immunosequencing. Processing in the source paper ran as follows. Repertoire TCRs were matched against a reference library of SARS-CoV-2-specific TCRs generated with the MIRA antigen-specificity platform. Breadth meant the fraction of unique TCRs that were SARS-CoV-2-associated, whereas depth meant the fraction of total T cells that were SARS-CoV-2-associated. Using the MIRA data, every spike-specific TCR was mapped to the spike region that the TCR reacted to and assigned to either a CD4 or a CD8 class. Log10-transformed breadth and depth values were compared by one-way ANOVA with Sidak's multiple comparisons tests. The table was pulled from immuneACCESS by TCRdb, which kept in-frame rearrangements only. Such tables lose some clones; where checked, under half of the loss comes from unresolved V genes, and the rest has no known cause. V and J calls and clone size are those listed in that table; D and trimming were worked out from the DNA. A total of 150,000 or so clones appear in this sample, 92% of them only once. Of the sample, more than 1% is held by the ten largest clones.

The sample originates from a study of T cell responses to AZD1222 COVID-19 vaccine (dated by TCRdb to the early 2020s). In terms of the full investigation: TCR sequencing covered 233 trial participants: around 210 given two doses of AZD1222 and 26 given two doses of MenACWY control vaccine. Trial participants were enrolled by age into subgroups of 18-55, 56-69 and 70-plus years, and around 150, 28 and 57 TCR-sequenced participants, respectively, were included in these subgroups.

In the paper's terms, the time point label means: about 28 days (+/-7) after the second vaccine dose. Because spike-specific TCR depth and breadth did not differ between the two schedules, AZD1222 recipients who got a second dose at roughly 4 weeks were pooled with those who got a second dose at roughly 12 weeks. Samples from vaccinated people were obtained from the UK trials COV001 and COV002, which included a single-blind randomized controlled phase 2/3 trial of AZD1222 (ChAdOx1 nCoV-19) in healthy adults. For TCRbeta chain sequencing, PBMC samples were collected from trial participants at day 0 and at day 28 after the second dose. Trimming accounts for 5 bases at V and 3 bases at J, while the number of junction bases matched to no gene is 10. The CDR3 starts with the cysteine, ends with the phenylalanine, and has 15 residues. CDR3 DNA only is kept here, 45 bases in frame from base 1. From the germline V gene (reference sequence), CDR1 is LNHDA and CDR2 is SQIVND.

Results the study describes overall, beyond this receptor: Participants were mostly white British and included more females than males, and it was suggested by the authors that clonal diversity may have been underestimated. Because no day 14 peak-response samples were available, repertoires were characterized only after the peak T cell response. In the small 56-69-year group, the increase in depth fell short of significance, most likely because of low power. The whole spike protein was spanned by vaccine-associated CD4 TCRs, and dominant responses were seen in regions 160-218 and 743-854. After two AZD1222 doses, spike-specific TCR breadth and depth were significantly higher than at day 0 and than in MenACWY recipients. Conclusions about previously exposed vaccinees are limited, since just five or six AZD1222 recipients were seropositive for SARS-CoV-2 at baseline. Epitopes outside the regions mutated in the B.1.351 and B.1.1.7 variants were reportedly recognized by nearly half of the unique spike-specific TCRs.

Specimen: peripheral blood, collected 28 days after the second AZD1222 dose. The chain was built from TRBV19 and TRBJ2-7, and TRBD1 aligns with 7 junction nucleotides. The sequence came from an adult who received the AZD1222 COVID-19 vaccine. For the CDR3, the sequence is CASSGPGGVGYEQYF. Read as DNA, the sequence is TGTGCCAGTAGTGGACCAGGGGGAGTAGGCTACGAGCAGTACTTC. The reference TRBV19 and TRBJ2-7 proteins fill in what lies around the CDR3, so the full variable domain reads DGGITQSPKYLFRKEGQNVTLSCEQNLNHDAMYWYRQDPGQGLRLIYYSQIVNDFQKGDIAEGYSVSREKKESFPLTVTSAQKNPTAFYLCASSGPGGVGYEQYFGPGTRLTVT.